The clone carrying this T cell receptor beta chain was recorded many times. This record belongs to a study of Graves' ophthalmopathy and Graves' hyperthyroidism. RNA served as the template for amplifying TCR beta CDR3 regions. HTBI primers primed a first-round RT-PCR, and a second-round multiplex PCR followed. TCRdb fed the multiplex PCR reads into MiXCR, producing one record per CDR3 protein. The top ten clones hold over 8.5% of a sample with some 1.1 million distinct CDR3 sequences, about 36% of them seen once. Clinical symptoms, serum thyroxine, TRAb, thyroid ultrasound and orbital computed tomography were relied on for diagnosis. Sequencing used peripheral blood or thyroid tissue (not recorded which). This TCR was recovered from an adult man with Graves' hyperthyroidism.

The chain's CDR3 is CASSQGDLFNQPQHF. The DNA of the CDR3 is TGCGCCAGCAGCCAGGGGGACCTGTTCAATCAGCCCCAGCATTTT. The chain links TRBV4-1 to TRBJ1-5, with TRBD1 as a possible D gene (5 bases). The germline V and J ends were trimmed by 3 bases and 3 bases, with 12 bases remaining between them. The CDR3 totals 15 residues. The V gene's germline CDR1 is MGHRA and CDR2 YSYEKL.